This is a list of T cell receptor beta chains from one sample in a study of shared clonotypes between healthy human individuals. Profiled with immunoSEQ multiplex PCR; TCRdb holds only in-frame clones, not every one. The table shows about 560,000 clones, with around three quarters occurring only once. The sequenced material came from PBMCs. The source of these receptors is a woman in her thirties or forties in good health. Some clones in this sample may be carry-over from other donors' samples. The CDR3 runs from the conserved cysteine through the conserved F or W. A D gene is named only where the DNA matches it firmly. Size values are once, few and many counts, or a class for expanded clones, and some rows have none.

>TRBV5-1|TRBJ1-1|.|.
TGCGCCAGCAGCTTGGGAGGGTCATTCGACACTGAAGCTTTCTTT
CASSLGGSFDTEAFF
>TRBV6-1|TRBJ2-1|TRBD1|.
TGTGCCAGCAGTGAAGGGGCCAGGGGGAATGAGCAGTTCTTC
CASSEGARGNEQFF
>TRBV7-3|TRBJ2-3|TRBD2|.
TGTGCCAGCAGCTCGGATACTAGCGGCACAGATACGCAGTATTTT
CASSSDTSGTDTQYF
>TRBV30|TRBJ1-6|.|.
TGTGCCTGGAGTGCGGGTGATAATTCACCCCTCCACTTT
CAWSAGDNSPLHF
>TRBV7-9|TRBJ2-2|.|.
TGTGCCAGCAGCCCTTGGACGGGATCCACTGGCGGGGAGCTGTTTTTT
CASSPWTGSTGGELFF
>TRBV30|TRBJ2-7|.|.
TGTGCCTGGGGACCGTCGTACGAGCAGTACTTC
CAWGPSYEQYF
>TRBV2|TRBJ2-3|.|.
TGTGCCAGCAGGGAGCAAACTGCGCAGTATTTT
CASREQTAQYF
>TRBV10-3|TRBJ1-1|TRBD1|.
TGTGCCATCAGCAGACAGGGGGCTGAAGCTTTCTTT
CAISRQGAEAFF
>TRBV11-2|TRBJ1-5|.|.
TGTGCCAGCAGCCTCCCACAGGGTAGAGAATATAGCAATCAGCCCCAGCATTTT
CASSLPQGREYSNQPQHF
>TRBV5-1|TRBJ1-1|.|.
TGCGCCAGCAGCCCCGGGGGTCCGAACACTGAAGCTTTCTTT
CASSPGGPNTEAFF
>TRBV6-1|TRBJ2-1|.|.
TGTGCCAGCAGTGAAATTGACGGCTCAGGACACAATGAGCAGTTCTTC
CASSEIDGSGHNEQFF
>TRBV4-1|TRBJ2-6|.|once
TGCGCCAGCAGCCCCAGGAGTGGGGCTGGGGCCAACGTCCTGACTTTC
CASSPRSGAGANVLTF
>TRBV10-3|TRBJ2-7|.|few
TGTGCCATCAGCGCTAGCGATCCCGAGCAGTACTTC
CAISASDPEQYF
>TRBV5-1|TRBJ2-5|TRBD1|.
TGCGCCAGCAGCTTGGCCGGGACAGGGGGTCCCCAAGAGACCCAGTACTTC
CASSLAGTGGPQETQYF
>TRBV28|TRBJ1-2|TRBD1|.
TGTGCCAGCAGTAGCCCCCCGGACAGGCGATATGGCTACACCTTC
CASSSPPDRRYGYTF
>TRBV7-9|TRBJ1-1|TRBD1|.
TGTGCCAGCAGCTTGAGGGACAGGGGAAGGAGGAACACTGAAGCTTTCTTT
CASSLRDRGRRNTEAFF
>TRBV28|TRBJ2-1|TRBD1|.
TGTGCCAGCAGTTTATCGGGACAGGGGGCGGTGGATGAGCAGTTCTTC
CASSLSGQGAVDEQFF
>TRBV29-1|TRBJ1-4|.|few
TGCAGCGTTTCCCGGAGGGGAAATGAAAAACTGTTTTTT
CSVSRRGNEKLFF
>TRBV9|TRBJ2-3|TRBD2|.
TGTGCCAGCAGCCCAGGACTAGTTGTTGATACGCAGTATTTT
CASSPGLVVDTQYF
>TRBV7-8|TRBJ1-2|.|.
TGTGCCAGCAGCCCACAGGCAGATGGCTACACCTTC
CASSPQADGYTF
>TRBV15|TRBJ2-1|TRBD2|.
TGTGCCACCAGCATGGGACTAGCGGGAGGCAATGAGCAGTTCTTC
CATSMGLAGGNEQFF
>TRBV29-1|TRBJ2-3|.|.
TGCAGCGGAGCCCTAGCTGGCACAGATACGCAGTATTTT
CSGALAGTDTQYF
>TRBV28|TRBJ1-2|.|.
TGTGCCAGCAGTTTAGGGAGACGGGGGATTAACTATGGCTACACCTTC
CASSLGRRGINYGYTF
>TRBV6-5|TRBJ2-5|TRBD2|.
TGTGCCAGCAGTGGGACTAGCAGCCAAGGGACCCAGTACTTC
CASSGTSSQGTQYF
>TRBV6-6|TRBJ2-7|TRBD2|.
TGTGCCAGCAGCATAGCGGGAGTGGGTCGCGAGCAGTACTTC
CASSIAGVGREQYF
>TRBV9|TRBJ2-1|TRBD2|few
TGTGCCAGCAGCGGGGGGACTACGGATGAGCAGTTCTTC
CASSGGTTDEQFF
>TRBV11-2|TRBJ2-2|.|.
TGTGCCAGCAGCTTAGGGGGAGACGGCACCGGGGAGCTGTTTTTT
CASSLGGDGTGELFF
>TRBV2|TRBJ2-7|TRBD1|.
TGTGCCAGCAGGGCCCGGACAGGGGGTTCCAACGAGCAGTACTTC
CASRARTGGSNEQYF
>TRBV28|TRBJ2-1|.|many
TGTGCCAGCATAGGCGGGACCAAGCAGTTCTTC
CASIGGTKQFF
>TRBV6-5|TRBJ2-4|.|.
TGTGCCAGCAGTTACTCGTGGGGAGCCAAAAACATTCAGTACTTC
CASSYSWGAKNIQYF
>TRBV5-4|TRBJ2-1|TRBD1|.
TGTGCCAGCAGCCTGGGACAGGGGTTCTACAATGAGCAGTTCTTC
CASSLGQGFYNEQFF
>TRBV28|TRBJ2-7|TRBD2|.
TGTGCCAGCAGGACTCTAGCGGGAGGCTTAGGGGAGCAGTACTTC
CASRTLAGGLGEQYF
>TRBV28|TRBJ1-2|.|.
TGTGCCAGCAGCCCCGGTGAGACAACGGGAGCGGTCTATGGCTACACCTTC
CASSPGETTGAVYGYTF
>TRBV7-8|TRBJ2-7|.|.
TGTGCCAGCAGCTTAGTTCGTTGGGAGCAGTACTTC
CASSLVRWEQYF